In this sample, the clone carrying this TCR beta chain turned up once. Antigen specificity is unknown. This CDR3 has 15 amino acids. Germline V gene lookup returns CDR1 SGHRS and CDR2 YFSETQ. The V and J ends lost 1 base and 3 bases, in that order; junction bases with no gene match: 3. This entry belongs to a study of CD8+CD57+ T cells in acquired aplastic anemia. Study summary: Sorted CD4+ and CD8+ cells gave a mean 3.2 ug DNA, range roughly 0.19 to 30 ug. CD4+ cells from healthy donors averaged around 9.9 million reads.

TCR beta VDJ combinations and CDR3 sequences were profiled from genomic DNA. A single record per CDR3 protein comes from TCRdb applying MiXCR to the reads. In the table there are 150,000 to 200,000 distinct CDR3 sequences, 55% to 80% of which are singletons. Findings of the study overall: Between patients and controls, around 31 CD8+ CDR3 sequences were found in common. A significant difference in CD8+ Simpson's diversity between patients and controls was not found.

The sequenced sample consisted of sorted CD4+, CD8+, or CD8+CD57+ T cells (not recorded which) from PBMCs. This sequence originates from a human donor in good health. The chain carries TRBV5-1 and TRBJ1-1; 10 nucleotides agree with TRBD1. For the CDR3, the DNA is TGCGCCAGCAGCTTGCAGGGACAGGGGCACACTGAAGCTTTCTTT. It yields the protein CASSLQGQGHTEAFF.